This T cell receptor (beta chain) derives from a study of T-cell reconstitution after alpha-beta-depleted transplantation in children. J lost 9 bases, V lost 6 bases, and 13 bases had no gene match. There are 15 residues in the CDR3. Per germline, CDR1 SGHTA and CDR2 FQGNSA. The TCRbeta library was prepared with unique molecular identifiers. Each CDR3 protein is one row after TCRdb ran MiXCR on the PCR reads. This sample has a few hundred thousand distinct CDR3 sequences, with 10% found just once. This rearrangement joins TRBV7-2 to TRBJ2-1; 8 bases are a match to TRBD1. This receptor was obtained from a human donor who donated a stem cell graft to a child with acute lymphoblastic leukemia. This sample comprised PBMCs from the stem cell graft donor, obtained from the stem cell graft. For the CDR3, the DNA is TGTGCCAGCAGTCAGGACAGGGTTATGTTTGGTGAGCAGTTCTTC. Encoded protein: CASSQDRVMFGEQFF.